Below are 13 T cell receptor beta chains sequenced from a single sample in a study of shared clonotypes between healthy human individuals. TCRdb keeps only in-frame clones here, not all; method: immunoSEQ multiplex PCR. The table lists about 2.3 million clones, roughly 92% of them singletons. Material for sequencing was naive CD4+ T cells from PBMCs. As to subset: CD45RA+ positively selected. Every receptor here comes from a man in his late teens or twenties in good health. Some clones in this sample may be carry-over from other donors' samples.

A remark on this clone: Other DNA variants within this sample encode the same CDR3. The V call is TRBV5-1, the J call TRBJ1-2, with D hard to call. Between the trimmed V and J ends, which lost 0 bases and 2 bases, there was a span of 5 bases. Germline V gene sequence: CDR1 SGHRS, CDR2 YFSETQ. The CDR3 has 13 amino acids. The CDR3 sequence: CASSLGVNYGYTF. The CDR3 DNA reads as TGCGCCAGCAGCTTGGGAGTAAACTATGGCTACACCTTC.

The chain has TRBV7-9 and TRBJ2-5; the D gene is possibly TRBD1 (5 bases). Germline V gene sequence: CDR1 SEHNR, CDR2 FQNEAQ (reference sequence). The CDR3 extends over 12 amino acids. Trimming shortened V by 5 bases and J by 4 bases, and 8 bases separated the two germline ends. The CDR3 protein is CASSTTVETQYF. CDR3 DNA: TGTGCCAGCAGCACGACAGTAGAGACCCAGTACTTC.

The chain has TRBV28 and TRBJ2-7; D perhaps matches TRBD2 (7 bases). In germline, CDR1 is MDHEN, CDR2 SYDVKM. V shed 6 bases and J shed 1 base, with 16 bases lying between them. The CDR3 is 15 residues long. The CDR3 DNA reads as TGTGCCAGCAGGGGCCCGGGGGGCAGATCCTACGAGCAGTACTTC. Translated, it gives CASRGPGGRSYEQYF.

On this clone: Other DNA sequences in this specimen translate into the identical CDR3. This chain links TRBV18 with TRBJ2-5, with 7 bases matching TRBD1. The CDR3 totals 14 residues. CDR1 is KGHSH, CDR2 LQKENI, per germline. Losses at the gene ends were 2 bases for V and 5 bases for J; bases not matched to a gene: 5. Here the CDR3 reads CASSPGQGVETQYF. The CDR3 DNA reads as TGTGCCAGCTCACCAGGTCAGGGGGTGGAGACCCAGTACTTC.

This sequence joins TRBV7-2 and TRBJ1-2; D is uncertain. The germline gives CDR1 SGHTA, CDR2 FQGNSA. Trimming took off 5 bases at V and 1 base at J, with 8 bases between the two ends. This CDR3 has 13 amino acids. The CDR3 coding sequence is TGTGCCAGCAGCGTCGGGCGTAACTATGGCTACACCTTC. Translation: CASSVGRNYGYTF.

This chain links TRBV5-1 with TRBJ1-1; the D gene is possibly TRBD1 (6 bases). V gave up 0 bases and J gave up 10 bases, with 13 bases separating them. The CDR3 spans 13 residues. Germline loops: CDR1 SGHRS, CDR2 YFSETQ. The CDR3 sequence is CASSLAGGIGAFF. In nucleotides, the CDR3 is TGCGCCAGCAGCTTGGCCGGGGGCATCGGAGCTTTCTTT.

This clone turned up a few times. The CDR3 coding sequence is TGTGCCAGCAGTTTGAGCCCGTCCGGGACAGGGACGACTAACTATGGCTACACCTTC. It translates to CASSLSPSGTGTTNYGYTF. The chain carries TRBV5-4 and TRBJ1-2; 9 bases map to TRBD1. V lost 5 bases, J lost 0 bases, and 17 bases stayed unmatched. This CDR3 has 19 residues. Germline CDR1 and CDR2: SGHNT and YYREEE (reference sequence).

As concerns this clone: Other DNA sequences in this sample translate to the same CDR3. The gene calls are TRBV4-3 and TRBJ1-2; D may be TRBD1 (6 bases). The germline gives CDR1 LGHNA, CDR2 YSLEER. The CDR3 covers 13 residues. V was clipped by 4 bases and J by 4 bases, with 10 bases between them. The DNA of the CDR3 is TGCGCCAGCAGCCTACAGGGCAGCTATGGCTACACCTTC. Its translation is CASSLQGSYGYTF.

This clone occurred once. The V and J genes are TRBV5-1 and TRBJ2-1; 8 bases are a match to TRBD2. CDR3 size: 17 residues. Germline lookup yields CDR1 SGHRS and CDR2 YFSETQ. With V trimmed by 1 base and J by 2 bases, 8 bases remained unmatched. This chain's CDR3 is CASSLPFLAGPYNEQFF. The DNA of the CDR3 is TGCGCCAGCAGCTTGCCCTTCCTAGCGGGCCCCTACAATGAGCAGTTCTTC.

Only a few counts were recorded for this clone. Written as DNA, the CDR3 is TGTGCCAGCAGCGTAACCGGAACCATGAACACTGAAGCTTTCTTT. It encodes CASSVTGTMNTEAFF. The chain joins TRBV9 to TRBJ1-1; no firm D call. CDR1 is SGDLS, CDR2 YYNGEE, per germline. The CDR3 extends over 15 amino acids. V dropped 1 base and J dropped 0 bases, with 10 bases sitting between them.

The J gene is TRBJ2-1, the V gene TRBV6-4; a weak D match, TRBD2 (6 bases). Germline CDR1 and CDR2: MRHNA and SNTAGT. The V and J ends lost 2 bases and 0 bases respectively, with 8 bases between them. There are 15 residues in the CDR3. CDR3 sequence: CASSDGDSSYNEQFF. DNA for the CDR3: TGTGCCAGCAGTGACGGGGACTCCTCCTACAATGAGCAGTTCTTC.

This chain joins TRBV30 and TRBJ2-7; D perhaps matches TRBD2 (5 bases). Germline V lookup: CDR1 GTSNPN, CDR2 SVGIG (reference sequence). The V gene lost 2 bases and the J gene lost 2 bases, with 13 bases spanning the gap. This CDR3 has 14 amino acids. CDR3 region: CAWSSMSGPYEQYF. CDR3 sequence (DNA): TGTGCCTGGAGTTCTATGAGCGGTCCCTACGAGCAGTACTTC.

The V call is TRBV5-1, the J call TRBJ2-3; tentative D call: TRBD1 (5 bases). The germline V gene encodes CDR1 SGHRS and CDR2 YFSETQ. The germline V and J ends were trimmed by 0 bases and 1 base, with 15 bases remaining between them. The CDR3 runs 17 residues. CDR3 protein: CASSLGGLTSRTDTQYF. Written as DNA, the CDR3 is TGCGCCAGCAGCTTGGGGGGCTTGACAAGCCGCACAGATACGCAGTATTTT. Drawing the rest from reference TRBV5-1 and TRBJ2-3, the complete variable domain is KAGVTQTPRYLIKTRGQQVTLSCSPISGHRSVSWYQQTPGQGLQFLFEYFSETQRNKGNFPGRFSGRQFSNSRSEMNVSTLELGDSALYLCASSLGGLTSRTDTQYFGPGTRLTVL.